The rows below give T cell receptor beta chains drawn from one sample of a study of T cell responses to AZD1222 COVID-19 vaccine. Profiling relied on immunoSEQ multiplex PCR, and the TCRdb table lists in-frame clones only, not all of them. Seen here are 130,000 or so clones, approximately 85% observed once, and the top ten hold approximately 8.5%. The input for sequencing was peripheral blood, taken on day 0 of AZD1222 vaccination. These receptors all stem from an adult in good health. Both conserved end residues are part of each CDR3. A D gene is named only where the DNA matches it firmly. Expanded clones are given a class, and other clones once, few, many or no size at all.

v_gene,j_gene,abundance,d_gene,CDR3aa,CDR3nt
TRBV7-8,TRBJ1-6,.,.,CASSPGLGAGAYNSPLHF,TGTGCCAGCAGCCCGGGCCTCGGCGCAGGAGCCTATAATTCACCCCTCCACTTT
TRBV7-6,TRBJ2-7,once,.,CASSYQNEQYF,TGTGCCAGCAGCTATCAGAATGAGCAGTACTTC
TRBV6-5,TRBJ2-7,.,.,CASTWAGDYEQYF,TGTGCCAGCACCTGGGCCGGAGACTACGAGCAGTACTTC
TRBV28,TRBJ1-4,.,.,CASSWTPATGTANEKLFF,TGTGCCAGCAGTTGGACACCGGCTACAGGGACTGCTAATGAAAAACTGTTTTTT
TRBV4-1,TRBJ2-7,.,TRBD1,CASSQDLMAGGSYEQYF,TGCGCCAGCAGCCAAGATCTGATGGCAGGGGGTTCATACGAGCAGTACTTC
TRBV7-8,TRBJ2-1,.,TRBD2,CASSLVGTSGAGEQFF,TGTGCCAGCAGCTTAGTGGGGACTAGCGGGGCGGGTGAGCAGTTCTTC
TRBV4-1,TRBJ1-2,.,TRBD1,CASSQGNDRAFGYTF,TGCGCCAGCAGCCAAGGAAATGACAGGGCCTTTGGCTACACCTTC
TRBV5-5,TRBJ1-6,.,.,CASSLEAGPPLHF,TGTGCCAGCAGCTTGGAGGCAGGGCCACCCCTCCACTTT
TRBV7-9,TRBJ1-1,.,TRBD1,CAFRQGIYAFF,TGTGCCTTCAGACAGGGGATTTACGCTTTCTTT
TRBV27,TRBJ2-1,.,.,CASLPDRTYNEQFF,TGTGCCAGTTTACCGGACAGAACCTACAATGAGCAGTTCTTC